Below, 10 T cell receptor beta chains from the same sample are listed, as sequenced in a study of T cell repertoires in cytomegalovirus infection. TCRdb re-analysed the reads in MiXCR, keeping a single row per CDR3 protein. The sample carries roughly 230,000 distinct CDR3 sequences, about 5.9% recorded once. The specimen sequenced was PBMCs. These receptors all stem from a human donor in good health (CMV status not recorded). Some clones in this sample may be carry-over from other donors' samples.

This clonotype occurred many times. The chain has TRBV5-5 and TRBJ1-2; 9 nucleotides match TRBD1. Germline values: CDR1 SGHKS, CDR2 YYEKEE (reference sequence). This CDR3 contains 15 residues. The J segment lost 7 bases and the V segment lost 4 bases, leaving 11 bases of the junction unmatched. CDR3 sequence (DNA): TGTGCCAGCAGCCCAAGCATCGGACAGGGGTTTGGCTACACCTTC. Translated: CASSPSIGQGFGYTF.

There are many counts of this clonotype. The chain links TRBV7-2 to TRBJ2-5, with 8 bases fitting TRBD1. CDR1 is SGHTA and CDR2 is FQGNSA in the germline V gene. V shed 3 bases and J 4 bases; nucleotides not matched to a gene: 7. This CDR3 has 15 residues. The CDR3: CASSFLGQEGETQYF. DNA for the CDR3: TGTGCCAGCAGCTTTCTGGGACAGGAGGGAGAGACCCAGTACTTC.

This clonotype has at least ten counts. The chain has TRBV7-4 and TRBJ1-1, with D perhaps matching TRBD1 (6 bases). V was pared by 2 bases and J by 1 base, with 14 bases between. The CDR3 sequence is 16 residues long. Germline V CDR1 and CDR2: SGHVT, SQSDAQ. CDR3 nucleotides: TGTGCCAGCAGCTTACAGCGGGGGGCACCGAACACTGAAGCTTTCTTT. Its protein is CASSLQRGAPNTEAFF.

Ten or more counts support this clonotype. The rearrangement links TRBV20-1 to TRBJ1-1; D is unresolved. Trimming cost V 2 bases and J 5 bases, with 9 bases left between them. The germline gives CDR1 DFQATT, CDR2 SNEGSKA (reference sequence). CDR3 length equals 12 residues. The CDR3 DNA reads as TGCAGTGCTAGACAGCGTGAGACTGAAGCTTTCTTT. This gives the protein CSARQRETEAFF.

J is TRBJ2-2 and V is TRBV6-2 or TRBV6-3, with 7 bases that match TRBD1. V lost 8 bases to trimming and J lost 0 bases; unmatched junction nucleotides: 9. The CDR3 has 16 amino acids. Germline lookup yields CDR1 MNHEY and CDR2 SVGEGT. CDR3 residues: CASLRQGGTNTGELFF. CDR3 DNA sequence: TGTGCCAGCCTTCGACAGGGTGGAACGAACACCGGGGAGCTGTTTTTT.

There are many counts of this clonotype. The chain employs TRBV5-5 and TRBJ2-5, with 10 bases matching TRBD1. The CDR3 is made up of 14 amino acids. Germline CDR1 is SGHKS and CDR2 is YYEKEE (reference sequence). V shed 4 bases, J shed 4 bases, and the junction held 4 bases outside the gene matches. DNA of the CDR3: TGTGCCAGCAGCCGCGGGACAGGGGCAGAGACCCAGTACTTC. Its protein is CASSRGTGAETQYF. Together with reference TRBV5-5 and TRBJ2-5, the CDR3 gives the full variable domain: DAGVTQSPTHLIKTRGQQVTLRCSPISGHKSVSWYQQVLGQGPQFIFQYYEKEERGRGNFPDRFSARQFPNYSSELNVNALLLGDSALYLCASSRGTGAETQYFGPGTRLLVL.

This clonotype was observed at least ten times. This rearrangement joins TRBV6-2 or TRBV6-3 to TRBJ2-1, with a weak D call TRBD2 (7 bases). CDR3 length: 14 amino acids. The germline CDR1 and CDR2 sequences are MNHEY and SVGEGT. The V end lost 6 bases, the J end lost 7 bases, and 16 bases lay between the germline ends. The CDR3 DNA reads as TGTGCCAGCAGCTTTGGGGGGGGGCCGAATGAGCAGTTCTTC. Its protein product is CASSFGGGPNEQFF.

This clonotype was counted ten times or more. The chain carries TRBV7-2 and TRBJ1-2; D is possibly TRBD1 (6 bases). The CDR3 has 12 residues. Germline CDR1 and CDR2: SGHTA and FQGNSA. V was trimmed by 5 bases and J by 6 bases, leaving 10 bases between them. CDR3 sequence: CASSSHRDGYTF. The DNA for the CDR3 is TGTGCCAGCAGCAGCCACAGGGATGGCTACACCTTC.

This clonotype has a count of ten or more. This chain connects TRBV7-2 to TRBJ2-1; tentative D call: TRBD2 (6 bases). Trimming removed 5 bases from V and 3 bases from J, with 17 bases in between. The CDR3 has 16 amino acids. Germline loops: CDR1 SGHTA, CDR2 FQGNSA. Written as DNA, the CDR3 is TGTGCCAGCAGCCCTAGGGACGGGGGAAACTACAATGAGCAGTTCTTC. Translation gives CASSPRDGGNYNEQFF.

This clonotype was observed many times. This chain connects TRBV20-1 to TRBJ1-6, with 9 bases matching TRBD1. Germline V gene lookup returns CDR1 DFQATT and CDR2 SNEGSKA (reference sequence). This CDR3 is built from 14 residues. V shed 5 bases and J 7 bases; nucleotides not matched to a gene: 6. The CDR3 sequence is CSAVDRGGNSPLHF. CDR3 DNA sequence: TGCAGTGCTGTGGACAGGGGTGGAAATTCACCCCTCCACTTT.